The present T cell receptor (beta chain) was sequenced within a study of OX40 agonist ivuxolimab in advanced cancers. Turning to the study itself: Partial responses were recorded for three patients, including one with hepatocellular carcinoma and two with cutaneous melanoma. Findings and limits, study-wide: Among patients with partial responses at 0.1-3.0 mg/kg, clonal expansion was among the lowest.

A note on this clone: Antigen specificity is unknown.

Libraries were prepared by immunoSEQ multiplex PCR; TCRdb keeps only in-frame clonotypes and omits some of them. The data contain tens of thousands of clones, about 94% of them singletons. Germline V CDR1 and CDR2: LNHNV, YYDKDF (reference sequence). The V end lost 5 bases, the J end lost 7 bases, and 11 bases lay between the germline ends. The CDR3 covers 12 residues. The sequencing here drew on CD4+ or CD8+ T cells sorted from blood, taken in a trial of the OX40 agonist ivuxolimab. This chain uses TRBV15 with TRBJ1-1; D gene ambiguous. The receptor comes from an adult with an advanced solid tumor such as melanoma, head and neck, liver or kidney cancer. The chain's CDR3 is CATSGRGGEAFF. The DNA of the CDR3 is TGTGCCACCAGCGGGCGGGGTGGTGAAGCTTTCTTT.